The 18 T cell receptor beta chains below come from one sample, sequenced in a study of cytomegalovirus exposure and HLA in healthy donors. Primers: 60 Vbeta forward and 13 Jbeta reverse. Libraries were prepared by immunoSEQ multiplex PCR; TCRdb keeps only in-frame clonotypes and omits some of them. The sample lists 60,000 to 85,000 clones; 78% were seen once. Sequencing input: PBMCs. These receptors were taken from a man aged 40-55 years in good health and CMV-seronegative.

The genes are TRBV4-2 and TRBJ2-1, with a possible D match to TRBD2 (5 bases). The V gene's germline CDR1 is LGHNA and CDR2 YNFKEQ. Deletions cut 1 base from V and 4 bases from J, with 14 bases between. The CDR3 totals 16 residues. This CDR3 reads CASSQGGQRRYNEQFF. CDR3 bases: TGTGCCAGCAGCCAAGGTGGCCAGCGGAGATACAATGAGCAGTTCTTC.

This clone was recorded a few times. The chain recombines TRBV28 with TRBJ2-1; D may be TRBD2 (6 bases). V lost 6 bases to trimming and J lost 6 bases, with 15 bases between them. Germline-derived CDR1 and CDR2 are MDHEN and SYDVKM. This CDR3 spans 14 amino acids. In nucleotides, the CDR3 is TGTGCCAGCAGCTTAAGCGGGCGTACCAATGAGCAGTTCTTC. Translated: CASSLSGRTNEQFF.

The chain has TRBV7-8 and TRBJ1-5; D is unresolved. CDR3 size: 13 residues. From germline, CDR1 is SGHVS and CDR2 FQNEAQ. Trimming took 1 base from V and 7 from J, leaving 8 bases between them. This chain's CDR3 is CASSLVGGQPQHF. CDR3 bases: TGTGCCAGCAGCTTAGTAGGAGGCCAGCCCCAGCATTTT.

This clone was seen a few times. CDR3 residues: CASRQGVEDYGYTF. CDR3 coding DNA: TGTGCCAGTAGACAGGGGGTTGAGGACTATGGCTACACCTTC. V usage is TRBV19 and J usage is TRBJ1-2, with 8 bases aligning to TRBD1. V shed 6 bases and J 3 bases; nucleotides not matched to a gene: 6. The CDR3 is made up of 14 amino acids. Germline V gives CDR1 LNHDA, CDR2 SQIVND (reference sequence).

The CDR3 spells CASSREYEETQYF. Written as DNA, the CDR3 is TGTGCCAGTAGCCGAGAGTACGAAGAGACCCAGTACTTC. This chain uses TRBV19 with TRBJ2-5; no firm D call. There are 13 residues in the CDR3. The germline V gene encodes CDR1 LNHDA and CDR2 SQIVND (reference sequence). Trimming removed 6 bases from V and 3 bases from J, with 11 bases in between.

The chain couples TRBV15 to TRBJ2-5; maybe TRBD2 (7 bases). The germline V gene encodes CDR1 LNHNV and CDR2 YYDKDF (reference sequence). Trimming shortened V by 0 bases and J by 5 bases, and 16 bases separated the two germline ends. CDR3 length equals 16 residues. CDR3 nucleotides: TGTGCCACCAGCAGAGATCCGGCGGGGGCCGGGGAGACCCAGTACTTC. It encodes CATSRDPAGAGETQYF.

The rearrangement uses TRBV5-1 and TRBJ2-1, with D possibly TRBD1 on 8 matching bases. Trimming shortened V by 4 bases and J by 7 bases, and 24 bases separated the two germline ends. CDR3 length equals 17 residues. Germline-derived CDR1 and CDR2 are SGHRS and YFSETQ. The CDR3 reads CASSIQTGARGGNEQFF. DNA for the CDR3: TGCGCCAGCAGCATACAGACAGGGGCCAGGGGAGGGAATGAGCAGTTCTTC.

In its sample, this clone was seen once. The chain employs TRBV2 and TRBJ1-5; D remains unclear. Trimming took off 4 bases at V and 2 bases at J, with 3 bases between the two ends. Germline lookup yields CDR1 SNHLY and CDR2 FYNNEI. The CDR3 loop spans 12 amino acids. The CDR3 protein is CASSAGNQPQHF. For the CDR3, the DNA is TGTGCCAGCAGTGCGGGCAATCAGCCCCAGCATTTT.

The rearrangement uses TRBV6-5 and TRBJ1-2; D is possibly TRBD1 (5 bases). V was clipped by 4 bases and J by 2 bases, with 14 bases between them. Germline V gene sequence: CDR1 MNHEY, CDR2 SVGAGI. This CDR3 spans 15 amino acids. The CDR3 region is CASSFQGSSNYGYTF. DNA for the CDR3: TGTGCCAGCAGTTTCCAGGGAAGCTCCAACTATGGCTACACCTTC.

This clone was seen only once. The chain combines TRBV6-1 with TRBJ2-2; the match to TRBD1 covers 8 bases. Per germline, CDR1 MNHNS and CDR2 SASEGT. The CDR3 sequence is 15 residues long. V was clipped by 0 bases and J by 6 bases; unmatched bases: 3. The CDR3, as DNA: TGTGCCAGCAGTGAAGCGGGCAGGGGGCCCGGGGAGCTGTTTTTT. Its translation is CASSEAGRGPGELFF.

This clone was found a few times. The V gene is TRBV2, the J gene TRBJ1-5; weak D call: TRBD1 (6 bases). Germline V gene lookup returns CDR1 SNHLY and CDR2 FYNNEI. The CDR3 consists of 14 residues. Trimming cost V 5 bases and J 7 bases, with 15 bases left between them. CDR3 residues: CASSSTGPGQPQHF. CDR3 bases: TGTGCCAGCAGTTCCACAGGGCCAGGGCAGCCCCAGCATTTT.

The chain's CDR3 is CASRPKVAGGPYNEQFF. The CDR3 DNA reads TGTGCCAGCAGGCCTAAAGTAGCGGGAGGTCCCTACAATGAGCAGTTCTTC. The chain has TRBV7-9 and TRBJ2-1, with 10 positions matching TRBD2. V lost 6 bases to trimming and J lost 2 bases; unmatched junction nucleotides: 10. Germline loops: CDR1 SEHNR, CDR2 FQNEAQ (reference sequence). The CDR3 covers 17 residues. The full variable domain, its missing parts supplied by reference TRBV7-9 and TRBJ2-1, is DTGVSQNPRHKITKRGQNVTFRCDPISEHNRLYWYRQTLGQGPEFLTYFQNEAQLEKSRLLSDRFSAERPKGSFSTLEIQRTEQGDSAMYLCASRPKVAGGPYNEQFFGPGTRLTVL.

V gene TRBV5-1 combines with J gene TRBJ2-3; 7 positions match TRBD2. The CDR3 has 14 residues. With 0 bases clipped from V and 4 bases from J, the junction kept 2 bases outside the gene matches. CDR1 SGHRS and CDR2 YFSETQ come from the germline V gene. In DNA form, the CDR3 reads TGCGCCAGCAGCTTGGGGGCGGGGGCAGATACGCAGTATTTT. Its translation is CASSLGAGADTQYF.

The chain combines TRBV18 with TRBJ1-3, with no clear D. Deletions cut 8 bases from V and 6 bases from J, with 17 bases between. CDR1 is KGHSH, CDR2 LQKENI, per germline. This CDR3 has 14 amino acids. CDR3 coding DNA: TGTGCCAGCGCCAATCGGGTCTCCGAAAACACCATATATTTT. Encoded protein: CASANRVSENTIYF.

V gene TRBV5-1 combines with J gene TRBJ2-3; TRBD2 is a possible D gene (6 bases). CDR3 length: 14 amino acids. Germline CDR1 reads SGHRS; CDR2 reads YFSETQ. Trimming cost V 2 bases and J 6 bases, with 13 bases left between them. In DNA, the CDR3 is TGCGCCAGCAGCTTCTTAGGGACTTCCGATACGCAGTATTTT. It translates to CASSFLGTSDTQYF. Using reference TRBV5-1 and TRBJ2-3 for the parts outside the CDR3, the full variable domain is KAGVTQTPRYLIKTRGQQVTLSCSPISGHRSVSWYQQTPGQGLQFLFEYFSETQRNKGNFPGRFSGRQFSNSRSEMNVSTLELGDSALYLCASSFLGTSDTQYFGPGTRLTVL.

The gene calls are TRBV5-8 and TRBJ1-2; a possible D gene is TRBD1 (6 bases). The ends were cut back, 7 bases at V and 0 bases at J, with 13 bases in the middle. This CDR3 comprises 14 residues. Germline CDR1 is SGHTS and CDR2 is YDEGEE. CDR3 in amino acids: CASRPRTANYGYTF. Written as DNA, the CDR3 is TGTGCCAGCCGACCACGGACAGCTAACTATGGCTACACCTTC.

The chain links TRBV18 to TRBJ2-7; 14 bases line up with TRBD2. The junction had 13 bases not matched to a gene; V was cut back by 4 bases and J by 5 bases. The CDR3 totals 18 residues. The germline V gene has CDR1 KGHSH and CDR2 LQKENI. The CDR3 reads CASSLTGPGLAGGNEQYF. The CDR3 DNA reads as TGTGCCAGCTCACTGACAGGACCTGGACTAGCGGGAGGAAACGAGCAGTACTTC.

CDR3 sequence: CASSLVAGLYNEQFF. The CDR3 coding sequence is TGTGCCAGCAGCTTAGTAGCGGGACTCTACAATGAGCAGTTCTTC. This rearrangement joins TRBV7-3 to TRBJ2-1, with 8 bases matching TRBD2. The ends lost 2 bases at V and 3 bases at J; junction bases unmatched: 3. The germline CDR1 and CDR2 sequences are SGHTA and FQGTGA. The length of the CDR3 is 15 residues. The complete variable domain, with remaining parts taken from reference TRBV7-3 and TRBJ2-1, reads GAGVSQTPSNKVTEKGKYVELRCDPISGHTALYWYRQSLGQGPEFLIYFQGTGAADDSGLPNDRFFAVRPEGSVSTLKIQRTERGDSAVYLCASSLVAGLYNEQFFGPGTRLTVL.